The sequence of this T cell receptor (beta chain) was determined in a study of technical replicates of blood from four donors (TCRdb year 2017). Libraries came from the immunoSEQ multiplex PCR assay. Here the immuneACCESS table is served through TCRdb, limited to in-frame sequences with V and J called. Missing clones are a known gap in these copies; in checked studies unresolved V genes cover under half, and the rest lacks a known reason. In this sample the table shows roughly 65,000 clones, 75% to 90% of which occur a single time. In total, the top ten clones hold 3.5% to 5% of the sample. In the case of this clone: The specificity of this receptor is unknown. Per-base qualities were not stored, and no clone one base away is much larger.

V gives up 5 bases and J gives up 7 bases, and the segment between their germline ends measures 9 bases. The CDR3 holds 13 amino acids from the cysteine to the phenylalanine. CDR3 DNA only is kept here, 39 bases in frame from base 1. CDR1 and CDR2 (SEHNR, FQNEAQ) derive from the germline V gene (reference sequence). The rearrangement combines TRBV7-9 with TRBJ1-6; tentative D gene TRBD1, with 5 bases matching. The clonotype comes from a human donor in good health. Some clones in this sample may be carry-over from other donors' samples. The sequenced material came from PBMCs. The CDR3 protein: CASSRDSNSPLHF. The sequence in DNA is TGTGCCAGCAGCCGAGACAGCAATTCACCCCTCCACTTT. Full variable domain (CDR3 extended with the reference TRBV7-9 and TRBJ1-6 proteins): DTGVSQNPRHKITKRGQNVTFRCDPISEHNRLYWYRQTLGQGPEFLTYFQNEAQLEKSRLLSDRFSAERPKGSFSTLEIQRTEQGDSAMYLCASSRDSNSPLHFGNGTRLTVT.